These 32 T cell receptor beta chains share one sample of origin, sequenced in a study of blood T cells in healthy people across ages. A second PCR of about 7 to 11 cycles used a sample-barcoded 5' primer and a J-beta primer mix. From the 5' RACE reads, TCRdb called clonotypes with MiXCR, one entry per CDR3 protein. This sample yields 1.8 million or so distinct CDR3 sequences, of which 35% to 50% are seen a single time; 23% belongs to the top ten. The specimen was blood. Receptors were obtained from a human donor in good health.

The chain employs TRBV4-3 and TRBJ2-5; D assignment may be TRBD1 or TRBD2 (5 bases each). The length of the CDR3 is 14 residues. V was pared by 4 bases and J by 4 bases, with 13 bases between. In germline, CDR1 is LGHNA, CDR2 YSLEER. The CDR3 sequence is CASSREGRRETQYF. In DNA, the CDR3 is TGCGCCAGCAGCCGAGAGGGACGTCGAGAGACCCAGTACTTC.

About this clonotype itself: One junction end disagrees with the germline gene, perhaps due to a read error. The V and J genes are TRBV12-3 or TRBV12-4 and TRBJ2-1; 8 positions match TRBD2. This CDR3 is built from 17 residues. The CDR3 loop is CASSPLLGRGDNNEQLF. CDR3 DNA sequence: TGTGCCAGCAGTCCCCTTCTAGGGCGGGGGGATAACAATGAGCAGCTCTTC.

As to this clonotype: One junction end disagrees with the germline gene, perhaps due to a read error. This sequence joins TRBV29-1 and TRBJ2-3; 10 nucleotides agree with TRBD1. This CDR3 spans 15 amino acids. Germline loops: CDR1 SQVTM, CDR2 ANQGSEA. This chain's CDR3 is CGVEGTGDSTDTQYF. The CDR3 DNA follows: TGCGGCGTTGAGGGGACAGGGGATAGCACAGATACGCAGTATTTT.

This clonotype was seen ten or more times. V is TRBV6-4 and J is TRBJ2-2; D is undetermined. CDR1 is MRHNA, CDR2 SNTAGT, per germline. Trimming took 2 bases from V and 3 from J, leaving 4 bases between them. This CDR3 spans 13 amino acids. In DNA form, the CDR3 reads TGTGCCAGCAGTGACCAAGACACCGGGGAGCTGTTTTTT. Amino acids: CASSDQDTGELFF.

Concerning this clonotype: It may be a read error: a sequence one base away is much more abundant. CDR3 coding DNA: TGTGCCAGCAGTTCCGCGTTGTGCGAGCAGTACTTC. It encodes CASSSALCEQYF. V usage is TRBV28 and J usage is TRBJ2-7; no definite D call. V lost 4 bases and J lost 6, with 10 bases in between. The CDR3 is 12 amino acids. Germline V CDR1 and CDR2: MDHEN, SYDVKM.

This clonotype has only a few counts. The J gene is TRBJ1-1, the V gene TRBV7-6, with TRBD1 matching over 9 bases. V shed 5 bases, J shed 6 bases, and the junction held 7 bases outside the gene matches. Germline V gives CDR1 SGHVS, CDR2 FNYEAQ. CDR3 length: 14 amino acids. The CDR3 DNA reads TGTGCCAGCAGCCTACACAGGGGGCGGGCTGAAGCTTTCTTT. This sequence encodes CASSLHRGRAEAFF.

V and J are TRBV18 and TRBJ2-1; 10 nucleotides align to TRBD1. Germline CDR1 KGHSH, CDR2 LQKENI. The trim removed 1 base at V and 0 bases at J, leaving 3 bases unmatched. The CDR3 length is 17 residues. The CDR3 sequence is CASSPRTGGSSYNEQFF. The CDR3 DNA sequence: TGTGCCAGCTCACCACGGACAGGGGGTTCCTCCTACAATGAGCAGTTCTTC. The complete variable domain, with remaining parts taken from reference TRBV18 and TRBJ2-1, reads NAGVMQNPRHLVRRRGQEARLRCSPMKGHSHVYWYRQLPEEGLKFMVYLQKENIIDESGMPKERFSAEFPKEGPSILRIQQVVRGDSAAYFCASSPRTGGSSYNEQFFGPGTRLTVL.

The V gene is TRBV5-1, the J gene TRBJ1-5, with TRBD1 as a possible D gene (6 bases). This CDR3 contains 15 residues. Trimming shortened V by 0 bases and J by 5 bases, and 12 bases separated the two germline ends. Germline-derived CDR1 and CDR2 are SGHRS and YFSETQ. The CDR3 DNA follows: TGCGCCAGCAGCTTGGAGGGGGGGTCGGATCAGCCCCAGCATTTT. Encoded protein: CASSLEGGSDQPQHF.

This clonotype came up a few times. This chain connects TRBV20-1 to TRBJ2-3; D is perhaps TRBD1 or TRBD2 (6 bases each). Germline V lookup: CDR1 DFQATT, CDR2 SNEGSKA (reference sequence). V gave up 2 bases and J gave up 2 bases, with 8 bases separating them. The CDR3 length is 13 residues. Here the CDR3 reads CSARRGVTDTQYF. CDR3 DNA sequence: TGCAGTGCTAGAAGGGGGGTCACAGATACGCAGTATTTT.

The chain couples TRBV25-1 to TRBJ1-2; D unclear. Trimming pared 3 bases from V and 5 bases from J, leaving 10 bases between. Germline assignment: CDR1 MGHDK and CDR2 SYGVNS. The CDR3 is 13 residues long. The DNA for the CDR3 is TGTGCCAGCAGTGAGGTCTGGAAATATGGCTACACCTTC. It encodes CASSEVWKYGYTF.

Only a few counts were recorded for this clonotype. The CDR3 protein is CASRDGPDTGELFF. CDR3 DNA: TGTGCCAGTCGGGACGGCCCGGACACCGGGGAGCTGTTTTTT. This chain connects TRBV6-5 to TRBJ2-2; tentatively, D is TRBD1 or TRBD2 (5 bases each). This CDR3 has 14 amino acids. The V end was cut by 9 bases, the J end by 3 bases, with 14 bases between. Looked up from germline, CDR1 is MNHEY and CDR2 is SVGAGI.

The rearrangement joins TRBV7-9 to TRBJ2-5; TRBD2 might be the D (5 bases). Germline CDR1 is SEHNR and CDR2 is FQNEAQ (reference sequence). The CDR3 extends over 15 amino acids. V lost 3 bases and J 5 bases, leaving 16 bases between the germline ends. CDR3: CASSFRGAPPETQYF. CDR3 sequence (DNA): TGTGCCAGCAGCTTCCGGGGAGCGCCGCCCGAGACCCAGTACTTC. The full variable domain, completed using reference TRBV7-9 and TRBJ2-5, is DTGVSQNPRHKITKRGQNVTFRCDPISEHNRLYWYRQTLGQGPEFLTYFQNEAQLEKSRLLSDRFSAERPKGSFSTLEIQRTEQGDSAMYLCASSFRGAPPETQYFGPGTRLLVL.

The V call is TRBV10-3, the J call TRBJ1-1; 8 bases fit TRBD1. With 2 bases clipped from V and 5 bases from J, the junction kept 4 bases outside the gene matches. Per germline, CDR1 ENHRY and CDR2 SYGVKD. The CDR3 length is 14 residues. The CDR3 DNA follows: TGTGCCATCAGTGAGACAGGGGGTTCGACTGAAGCTTTCTTT. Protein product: CAISETGGSTEAFF.

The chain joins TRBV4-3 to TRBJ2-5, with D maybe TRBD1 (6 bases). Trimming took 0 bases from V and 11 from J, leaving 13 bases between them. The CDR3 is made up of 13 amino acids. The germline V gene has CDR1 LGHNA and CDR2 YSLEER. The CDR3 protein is CASSQEPGRGQYF. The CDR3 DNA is TGCGCCAGCAGCCAAGAACCCGGAAGGGGGCAGTACTTC.

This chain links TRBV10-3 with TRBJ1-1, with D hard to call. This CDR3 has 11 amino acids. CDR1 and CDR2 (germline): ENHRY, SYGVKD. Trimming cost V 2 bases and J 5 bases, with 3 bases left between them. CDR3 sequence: CAISEGTEAFF. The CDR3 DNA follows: TGTGCCATCAGTGAGGGTACTGAAGCTTTCTTT.

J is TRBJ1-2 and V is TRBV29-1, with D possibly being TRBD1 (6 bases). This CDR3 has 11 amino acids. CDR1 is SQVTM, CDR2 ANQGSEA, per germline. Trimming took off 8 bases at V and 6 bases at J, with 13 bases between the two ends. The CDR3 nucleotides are TGCAGCTTTTCCAGGGGCGATGGCTACACCTTC. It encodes CSFSRGDGYTF.

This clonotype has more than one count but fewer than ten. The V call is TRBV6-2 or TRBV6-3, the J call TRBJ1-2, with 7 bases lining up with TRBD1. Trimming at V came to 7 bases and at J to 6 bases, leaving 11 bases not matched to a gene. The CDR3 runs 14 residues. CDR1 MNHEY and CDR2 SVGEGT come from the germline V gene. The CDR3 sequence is CASKNTGEEDGYTF. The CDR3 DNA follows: TGTGCCAGCAAGAATACAGGGGAAGAGGATGGCTACACCTTC.

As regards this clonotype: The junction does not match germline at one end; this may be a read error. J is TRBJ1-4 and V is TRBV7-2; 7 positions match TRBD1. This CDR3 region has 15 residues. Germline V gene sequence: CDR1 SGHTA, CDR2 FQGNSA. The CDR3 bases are TGTGCCAGCAGCTTAGGAAGACAGGGTGATGAGAAACTGTTTTTT. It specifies CASSLGRQGDEKLFF.

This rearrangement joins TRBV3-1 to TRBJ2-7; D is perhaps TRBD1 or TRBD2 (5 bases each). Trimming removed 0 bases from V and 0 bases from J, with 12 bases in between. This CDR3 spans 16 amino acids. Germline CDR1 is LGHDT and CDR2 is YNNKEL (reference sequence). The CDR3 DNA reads TGTGCCAGCAGCCAAGAGGGACGGGCGAGCTCCTACGAGCAGTACTTC. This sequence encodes CASSQEGRASSYEQYF.

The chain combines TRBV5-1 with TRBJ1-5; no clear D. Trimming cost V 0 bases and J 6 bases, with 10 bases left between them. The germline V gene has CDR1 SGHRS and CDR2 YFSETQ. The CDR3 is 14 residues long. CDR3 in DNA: TGCGCCAGCAGCTTGGAGTTAGGAGGTCAGCCCCAGCATTTT. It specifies CASSLELGGQPQHF.

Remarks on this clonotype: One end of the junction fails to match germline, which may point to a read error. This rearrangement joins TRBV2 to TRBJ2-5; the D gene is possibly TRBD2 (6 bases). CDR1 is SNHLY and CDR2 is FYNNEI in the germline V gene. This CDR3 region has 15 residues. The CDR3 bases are TGTGCCAGCAGTGAGGGAGGACCTAACCAAGAGGCCCAGTACTTC. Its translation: CASSEGGPNQEAQYF.

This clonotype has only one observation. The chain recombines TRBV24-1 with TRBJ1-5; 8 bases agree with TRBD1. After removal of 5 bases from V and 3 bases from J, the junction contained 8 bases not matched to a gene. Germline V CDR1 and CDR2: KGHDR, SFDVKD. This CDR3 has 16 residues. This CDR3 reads CATSASGQGANQPQHF. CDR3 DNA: TGTGCCACCAGTGCCTCCGGACAGGGCGCCAATCAGCCCCAGCATTTT.

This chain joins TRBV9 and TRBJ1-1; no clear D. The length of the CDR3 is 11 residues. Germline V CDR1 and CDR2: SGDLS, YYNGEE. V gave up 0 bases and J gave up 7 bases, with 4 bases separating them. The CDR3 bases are TGTGCCAGCAGCGTAGGGAATGAAGCTTTCTTT. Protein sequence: CASSVGNEAFF.

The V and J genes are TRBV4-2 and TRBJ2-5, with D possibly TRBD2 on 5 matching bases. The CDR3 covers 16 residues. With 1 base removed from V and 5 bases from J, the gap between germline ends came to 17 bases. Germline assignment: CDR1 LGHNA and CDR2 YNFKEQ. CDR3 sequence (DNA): TGTGCCAGCAGCCAAGGCGAGGGTCACAAAACGGAGACCCAGTACTTC. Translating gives CASSQGEGHKTETQYF.

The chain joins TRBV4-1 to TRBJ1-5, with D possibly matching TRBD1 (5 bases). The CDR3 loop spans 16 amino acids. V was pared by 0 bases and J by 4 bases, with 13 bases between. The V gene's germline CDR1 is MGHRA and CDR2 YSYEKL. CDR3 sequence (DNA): TGCGCCAGCAGCCAAGATGGGGGTTTGGGGAATCAGCCCCAGCATTTT. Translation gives CASSQDGGLGNQPQHF.

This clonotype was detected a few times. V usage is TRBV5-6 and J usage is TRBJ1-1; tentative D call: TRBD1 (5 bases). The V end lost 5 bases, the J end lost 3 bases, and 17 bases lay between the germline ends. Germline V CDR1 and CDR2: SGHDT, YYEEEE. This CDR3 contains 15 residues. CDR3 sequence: CASRQEGFVDTEAFF. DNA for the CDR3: TGTGCCAGCAGGCAAGAGGGGTTTGTGGACACTGAAGCTTTCTTT.

This chain's CDR3 is CASSLAPSGGAGLYTQYF. Written as DNA, the CDR3 is TGTGCCAGCAGCTTAGCGCCTAGCGGGGGGGCCGGGTTGTATACGCAGTATTTT. The V call is TRBV7-8, the J call TRBJ2-3; TRBD2 matches at 12 bases. V trimming: 0 bases; J trimming: 7 bases; junction bases outside the gene matches: 11. This CDR3 region has 18 residues. Germline lookup yields CDR1 SGHVS and CDR2 FQNEAQ.

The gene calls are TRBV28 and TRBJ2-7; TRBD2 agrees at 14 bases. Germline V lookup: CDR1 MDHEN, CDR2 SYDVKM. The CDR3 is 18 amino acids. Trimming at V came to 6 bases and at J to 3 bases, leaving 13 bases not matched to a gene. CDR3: CASSEKGLAGALSYEQYF. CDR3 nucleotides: TGTGCCAGCAGCGAAAAGGGACTAGCGGGGGCACTAAGCTACGAGCAGTACTTC.

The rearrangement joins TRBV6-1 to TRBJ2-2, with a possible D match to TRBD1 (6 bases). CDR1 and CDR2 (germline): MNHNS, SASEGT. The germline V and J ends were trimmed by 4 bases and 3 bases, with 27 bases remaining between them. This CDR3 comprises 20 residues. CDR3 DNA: TGTGCCAGCAGTGCGCCCCTTAGCAGGGGAGTTGGCTTGGACACCGGGGAGCTGTTTTTT. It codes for CASSAPLSRGVGLDTGELFF.

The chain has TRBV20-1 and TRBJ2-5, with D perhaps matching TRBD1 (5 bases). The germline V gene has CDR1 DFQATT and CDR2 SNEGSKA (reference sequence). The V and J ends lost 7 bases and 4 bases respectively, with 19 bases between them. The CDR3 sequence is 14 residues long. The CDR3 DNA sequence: TGCAGTGTCCCGGTCGGTGGGGCAGGAGAGACCCAGTACTTC. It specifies CSVPVGGAGETQYF.

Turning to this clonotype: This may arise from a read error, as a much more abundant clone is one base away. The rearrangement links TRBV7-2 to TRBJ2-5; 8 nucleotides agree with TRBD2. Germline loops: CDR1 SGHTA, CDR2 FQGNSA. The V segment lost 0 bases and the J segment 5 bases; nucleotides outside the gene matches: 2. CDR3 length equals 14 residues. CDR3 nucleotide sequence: TGTACCAGCAGCTTAGCGTCGGGAGGGGAGACCCAGTACTTC. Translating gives CTSSLASGGETQYF.

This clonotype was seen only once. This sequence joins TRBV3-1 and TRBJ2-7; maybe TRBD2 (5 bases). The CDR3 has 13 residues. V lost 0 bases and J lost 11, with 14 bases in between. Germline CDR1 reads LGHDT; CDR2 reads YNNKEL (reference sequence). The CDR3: CASSQDGGRNKYF. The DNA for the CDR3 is TGTGCCAGCAGCCAAGACGGAGGACGGAACAAGTACTTC.